The clone carrying this TCR beta chain has only one observation. Its cognate antigen is unknown. PCR involved 60 Vbeta and 13 Jbeta primers. Sequencing used immunoSEQ multiplex PCR; TCRdb keeps in-frame clones, though not all of them. The table has some 130,000 clones, about four fifths seen once; the top ten hold about 4.9%. These data originate in a study of cytomegalovirus exposure and HLA in healthy donors. Study outcomes and limitations: While the bulk of TCR sequences proved rare, some public TCRs turned up in many donors. It was reported in a later analysis that an Asian-associated ancestry cluster showed fewer N-insertions than the approximately 690-donor mean.

CDR3 length: 12 amino acids. V was pared by 4 bases and J by 7 bases, with 2 bases of the junction left unmatched. Germline CDR1 and CDR2: SGHRS and YFSETQ. V and J are TRBV5-1 and TRBJ2-1; 7 bases match TRBD1. The source of this sequence is a man aged 25-45 years in good health. The sample consisted of PBMCs. CDR3 sequence reads: CASSIQGNEQFF. The CDR3 DNA is TGCGCCAGCAGCATACAGGGGAATGAGCAGTTCTTC.